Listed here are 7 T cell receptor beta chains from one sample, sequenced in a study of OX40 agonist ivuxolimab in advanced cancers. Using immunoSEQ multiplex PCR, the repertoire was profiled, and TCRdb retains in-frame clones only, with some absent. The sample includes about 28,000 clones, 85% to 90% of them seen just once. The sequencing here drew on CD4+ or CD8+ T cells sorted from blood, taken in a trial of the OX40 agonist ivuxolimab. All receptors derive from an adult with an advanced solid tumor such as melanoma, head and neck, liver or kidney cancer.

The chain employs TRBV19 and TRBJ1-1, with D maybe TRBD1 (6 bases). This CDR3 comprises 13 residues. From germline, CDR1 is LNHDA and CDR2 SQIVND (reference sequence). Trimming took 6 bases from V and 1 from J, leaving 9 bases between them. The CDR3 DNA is TGTGCCAGTAGGGCAGGGGCGAACACTGAAGCTTTCTTT. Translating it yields CASRAGANTEAFF.

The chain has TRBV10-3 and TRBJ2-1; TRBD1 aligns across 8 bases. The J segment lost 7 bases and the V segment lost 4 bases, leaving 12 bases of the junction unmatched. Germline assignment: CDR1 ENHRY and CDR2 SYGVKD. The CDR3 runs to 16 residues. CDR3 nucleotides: TGTGCCATCAGTGGACTTACAGGGGGGATGAATAATGAGCAGTTCTTC. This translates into CAISGLTGGMNNEQFF.

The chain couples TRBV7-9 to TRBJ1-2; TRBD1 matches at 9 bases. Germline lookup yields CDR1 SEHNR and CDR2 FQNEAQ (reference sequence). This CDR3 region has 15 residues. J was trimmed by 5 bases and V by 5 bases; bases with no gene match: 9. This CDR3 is CASSGQTGGWYGYTF. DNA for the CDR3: TGTGCCAGCAGCGGACAGACAGGGGGTTGGTATGGCTACACCTTC. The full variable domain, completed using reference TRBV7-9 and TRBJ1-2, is DTGVSQNPRHKITKRGQNVTFRCDPISEHNRLYWYRQTLGQGPEFLTYFQNEAQLEKSRLLSDRFSAERPKGSFSTLEIQRTEQGDSAMYLCASSGQTGGWYGYTFGSGTRLTVV.

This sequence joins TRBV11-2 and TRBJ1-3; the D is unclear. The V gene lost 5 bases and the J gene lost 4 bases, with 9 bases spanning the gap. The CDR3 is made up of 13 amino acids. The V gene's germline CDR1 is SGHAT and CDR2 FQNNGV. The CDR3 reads CASSQFHGNTIYF. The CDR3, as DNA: TGTGCCAGCAGCCAATTTCACGGAAACACCATATATTTT.

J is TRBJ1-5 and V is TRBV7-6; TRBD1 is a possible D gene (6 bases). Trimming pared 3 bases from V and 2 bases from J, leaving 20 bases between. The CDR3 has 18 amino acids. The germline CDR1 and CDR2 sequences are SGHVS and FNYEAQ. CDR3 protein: CASSFSPRGVVGNQPQHF. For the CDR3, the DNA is TGTGCCAGCAGCTTCTCCCCCAGGGGAGTAGTGGGCAATCAGCCCCAGCATTTT.

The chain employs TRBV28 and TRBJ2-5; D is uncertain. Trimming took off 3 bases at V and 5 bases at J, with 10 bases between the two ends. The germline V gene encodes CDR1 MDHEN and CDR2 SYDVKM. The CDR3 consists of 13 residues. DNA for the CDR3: TGTGCCAGCAGTTTGGGCTGGCCTGAGACCCAGTACTTC. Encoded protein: CASSLGWPETQYF.

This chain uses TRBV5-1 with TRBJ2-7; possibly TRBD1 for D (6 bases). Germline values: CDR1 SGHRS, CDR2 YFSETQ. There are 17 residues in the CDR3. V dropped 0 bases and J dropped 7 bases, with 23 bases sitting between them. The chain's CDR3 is CASSLGSFTGPGREQYF. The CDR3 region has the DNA TGCGCCAGCAGCTTGGGGTCATTCACAGGGCCGGGGCGTGAGCAGTACTTC.